This TCR beta chain came from a study of graft-versus-host responses after intestinal transplantation. With regard to this clone: The antigen is not known.

The repertoire was sequenced with immunoSEQ multiplex PCR; TCRdb's copy has only in-frame clones and lacks some. Seen here are about 86,000 clones, about 91% observed once, and the top ten hold over 0.4%. The V and J ends lost 0 bases and 9 bases, in that order; junction bases with no gene match: 4. Germline V lookup: CDR1 GTSNPN, CDR2 SVGIG (reference sequence). The CDR3 runs to 14 residues. This chain uses TRBV30 with TRBJ2-1, with 11 bases that match TRBD2. The sequences come from unstimulated CD8+ T cells sorted from spleen or lymph node cells, collected before intestinal transplant. The receptor's source is a human donor who received an intestinal transplant. CDR3 DNA: TGTGCCTGGAGTGTACTAGCGGGAGTAACTGAGCAGTTCTTC. This sequence encodes CAWSVLAGVTEQFF.